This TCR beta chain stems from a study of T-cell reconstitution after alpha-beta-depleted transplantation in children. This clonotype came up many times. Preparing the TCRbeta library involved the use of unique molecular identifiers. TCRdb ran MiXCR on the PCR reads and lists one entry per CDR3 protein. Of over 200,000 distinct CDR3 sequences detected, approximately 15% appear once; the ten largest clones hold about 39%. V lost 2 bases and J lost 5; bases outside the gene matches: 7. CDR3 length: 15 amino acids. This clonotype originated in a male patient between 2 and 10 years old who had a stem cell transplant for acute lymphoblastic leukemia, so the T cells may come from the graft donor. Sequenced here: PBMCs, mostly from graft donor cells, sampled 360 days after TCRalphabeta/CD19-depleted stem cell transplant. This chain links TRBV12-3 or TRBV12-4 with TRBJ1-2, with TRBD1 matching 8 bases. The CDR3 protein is CASSLIRGQGYGYTF. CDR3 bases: TGTGCCAGCAGTTTAATCAGGGGGCAGGGGTATGGCTACACCTTC.